This TCR beta chain was sequenced in a study of blood T cell repertoires in COVID-19. Study context: Donors in the United States, Italy and Spain gave samples during acute or convalescent COVID-19. In each case, the material was cDNA or gDNA derived from T cells, B-cell-depleted T cells, or PBMCs.

Per the original data handling: Cell counts per sample came from amplifying reference gene primers. Assay used: immunoSEQ multiplex PCR; TCRdb lists only in-frame clones, some missing. The V and J calls and the clone size are those of that table, but D and trimming were determined from the DNA. The sample consists of 200,000 to 250,000 clones, roughly 87% of them appearing once. There are 14 residues in the CDR3. Germline loops: CDR1 SGHNT, CDR2 YYREEE (reference sequence). V trimming: 5 bases; J trimming: 1 base; junction bases outside the gene matches: 4. The sequenced sample consisted of peripheral blood. This chain connects TRBV5-4 to TRBJ1-1; TRBD1 aligns across 8 bases. This clonotype was obtained from a woman younger than 30 who had recovered from COVID-19. CDR3 in amino acids: CASSSDRGNTEAFF. CDR3 sequence (DNA): TGTGCCAGCAGTTCTGACAGGGGGAACACTGAAGCTTTCTTT.